Ten or more counts support the clone carrying this TCR beta chain. Antigen: not known. This entry belongs to a study of identical twins. Regarding the study as a whole: Without tracking the same donors, conclusions rested on cross-sectional statistical analysis. Reduced insertions were recorded for abundant cord blood beta clonotypes, with no such pattern in memory repertoires. Models underpredicted monozygotic twin sharing of out-of-frame TCR alpha.

TCRdb reprocessed the 5' RACE reads with MiXCR, giving one entry per CDR3 protein. The sample lists 420,000 or so distinct CDR3 sequences, less than 20% occurring once. This TCR was recovered from a man aged 45 to 65 in good health. Sequencing used naive T cells sorted from blood.

The CDR3 protein is CSVGLRDRGLETQYF. CDR3 DNA sequence: TGCAGCGTTGGGCTACGGGACAGGGGGTTGGAGACCCAGTACTTC. This rearrangement joins TRBV29-1 to TRBJ2-5, with TRBD1 identical over 11 bases. The CDR3 has 15 amino acids. Germline assignment: CDR1 SQVTM and CDR2 ANQGSEA. The V gene end was trimmed by 4 bases and the J gene end by 5 bases; junction bases not matched to a gene: 9.